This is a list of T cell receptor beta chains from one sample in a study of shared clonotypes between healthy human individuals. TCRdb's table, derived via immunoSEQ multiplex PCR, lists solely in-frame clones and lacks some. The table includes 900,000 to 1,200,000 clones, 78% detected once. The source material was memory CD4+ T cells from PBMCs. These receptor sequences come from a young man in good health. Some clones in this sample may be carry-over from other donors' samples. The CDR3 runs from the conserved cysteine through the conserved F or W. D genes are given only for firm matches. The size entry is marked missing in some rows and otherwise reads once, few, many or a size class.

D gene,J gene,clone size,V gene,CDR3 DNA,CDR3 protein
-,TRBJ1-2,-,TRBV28,TGTGCCAGCAGTTTATTGCAGAACGTAAACTATGGCTACACCTTC,CASSLLQNVNYGYTF
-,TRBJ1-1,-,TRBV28,TGTGCCAGCAGACCGATAGAAGGGAGGTACACTGAAGCTTTCTTT,CASRPIEGRYTEAFF
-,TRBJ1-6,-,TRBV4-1,TGCGCCAGCAGCCACCTGACAGAAACAAGATCACCCCTCCACTTT,CASSHLTETRSPLHF
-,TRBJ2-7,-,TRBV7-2,TGTGCCAGCAGCTTAAAATCGACGGAGACCTACGAGCAGTACTTC,CASSLKSTETYEQYF
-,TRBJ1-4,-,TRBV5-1,TGCGCCAGCAGCCCAAACAGGGATGCTAATGAAAAACTGTTTTTT,CASSPNRDANEKLFF
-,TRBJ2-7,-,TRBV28,TGTGCCAGCAGTTTCGGGGGAAGCTACGAGCAGTACTTC,CASSFGGSYEQYF
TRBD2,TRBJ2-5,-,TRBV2,TGTGCCAGCCTTTCACTCCCTAGCGGGCAAGAGACCCAGTACTTC,CASLSLPSGQETQYF
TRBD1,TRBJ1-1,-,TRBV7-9,TGTGCCAGCAGCATACGACAGGGGGAGAACACTGAAGCTTTCTTT,CASSIRQGENTEAFF
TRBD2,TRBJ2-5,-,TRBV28,TGTGCCAGCAGTTTAACCGAGACTAGCGGGAGAGAGACCCAGTACTTC,CASSLTETSGRETQYF
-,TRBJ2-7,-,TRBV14,TGTGCCAGCAGCCAAGTGGACAGCTCCGAGCAGTACTTC,CASSQVDSSEQYF
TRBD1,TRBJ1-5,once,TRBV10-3,TGTGCCGTCACAGGGGACCCGAATCAGCCCCAGCATTTT,CAVTGDPNQPQHF
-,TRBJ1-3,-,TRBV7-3,TGTGCCAGCAGCTTGTTTGGGCCGGGGCTTAGGGGAAACACCATATATTTT,CASSLFGPGLRGNTIYF
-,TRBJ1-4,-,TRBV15,TGTGCCACCAGCAGAGACGGGGGCGCCCGGGGTGAAAAACTGTTTTTT,CATSRDGGARGEKLFF
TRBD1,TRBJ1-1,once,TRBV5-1,TGCGCCAGCAGCCCCCGGGAAGCAGGGGGGAACACTGAAGCTTTCTTT,CASSPREAGGNTEAFF
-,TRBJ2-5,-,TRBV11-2,TGTGCCAGCAGTGACAGTTACCAAGAGACCCAGTACTTC,CASSDSYQETQYF
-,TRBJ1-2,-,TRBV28,TGTGCCAGCACCCTCGCTGACAGTCCCTATGGCTACACCTTC,CASTLADSPYGYTF
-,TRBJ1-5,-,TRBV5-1,TGCGCCAGCAGCTTGGCCACCGGAGGACAGCCCCAGCATTTT,CASSLATGGQPQHF
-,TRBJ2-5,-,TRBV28,TGTGCCAGCAGTAGGGGAGTTCGAGAGACCCAGTACTTC,CASSRGVRETQYF
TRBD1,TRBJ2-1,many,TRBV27,TGTGCCAGCGCCTCAAGGGGGACAGGGTGGGTCTTC,CASASRGTGWVF
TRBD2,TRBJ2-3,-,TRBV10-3,TGTGCCATCATGGACGGGAGGGCCGATACGCAGTATTTT,CAIMDGRADTQYF
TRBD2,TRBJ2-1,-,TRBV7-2,TGTGCCACCGACCCCGGGACTAGCGGGCGGGGGGAGCAGTTCTTC,CATDPGTSGRGEQFF
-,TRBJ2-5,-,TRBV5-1,TGCGCCAGCAGTTTCAGGGATGGGGAGACCCAGTACTTC,CASSFRDGETQYF
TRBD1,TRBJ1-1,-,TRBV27,TGTGCCAGCAGGATGACAGGGGCGAACACTGAAGCTTTCTTT,CASRMTGANTEAFF
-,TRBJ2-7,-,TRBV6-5,TGTGCCAGCAGTTTCAGCGGCGAGCAGTACTTC,CASSFSGEQYF
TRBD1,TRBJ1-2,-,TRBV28,TGTGCCAGCAGTTCCCCGGGACAGGGTGGCTACACCTTC,CASSSPGQGGYTF
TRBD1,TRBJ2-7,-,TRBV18,TGTGCCAGCTCACCGTCCGGGACAGGGCATGGGGAGCAGTACTTC,CASSPSGTGHGEQYF
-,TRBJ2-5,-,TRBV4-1,TGCGCCAGCAGCCAAAACTACCTGCAAGAGACCCAGTACTTC,CASSQNYLQETQYF
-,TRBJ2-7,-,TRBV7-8,TGTGCCAGCAGCTTAGGGTCTCGGGGCATCGTCGTCTCCGAGCAGTACTTC,CASSLGSRGIVVSEQYF
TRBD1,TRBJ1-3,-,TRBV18,TGTGCCAGCTCTCCTGGGACAGGAGAAAACACCATATATTTT,CASSPGTGENTIYF
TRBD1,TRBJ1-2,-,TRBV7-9,TGTGCCAGCAGCCCTTCGGAGGGGGCGCATGGCTACACCTTC,CASSPSEGAHGYTF
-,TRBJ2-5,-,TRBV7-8,TGTGCCAGCAGCTACCAGCAGGGGGAGACCCAGTACTTC,CASSYQQGETQYF
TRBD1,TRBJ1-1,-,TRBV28,TGTGCCAGCAGTTCATCCGGGACAGTAGCTGAAGCTTTCTTT,CASSSSGTVAEAFF
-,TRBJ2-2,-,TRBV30,TGTGCCTGGACCCTCCCGGACAGACAACGTTGGGGCGGGGAGCTGTTTTTT,CAWTLPDRQRWGGELFF
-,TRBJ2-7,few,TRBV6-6,TGTGCCAGCAGTCCTCGTTTAAACGAGCAGTACTTC,CASSPRLNEQYF
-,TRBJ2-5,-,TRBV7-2,TGTGCCAGCCGAAGGGGGGGCGCTCAAGAGACCCAGTACTTC,CASRRGGAQETQYF
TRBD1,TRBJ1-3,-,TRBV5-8,TGTGCCAGCGCCAGGGGGGCTGGAAACACCATATATTTT,CASARGAGNTIYF
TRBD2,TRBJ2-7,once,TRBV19,TGTGCCAGTAGTAGACTAGCGGGAGCAAACGAGCAGTACTTC,CASSRLAGANEQYF
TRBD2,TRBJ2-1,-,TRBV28,TGTGCCAGCAGTTTTGGGACTAGCGGGAAGAAGCAGTTCTTC,CASSFGTSGKKQFF
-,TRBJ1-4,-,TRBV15,TGTGCCACCAGCAGAGTTAGGGATGATGAAAAACTGTTTTTT,CATSRVRDDEKLFF
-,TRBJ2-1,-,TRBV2,TGTGCCAGCAGTGTGGCAGTCAGCTCCTACAATGAGCAGTTCTTC,CASSVAVSSYNEQFF
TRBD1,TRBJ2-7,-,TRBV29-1,TGCAGCGTTCGGGGCGGGACAGGGGCCTACGAGCAGTACTTC,CSVRGGTGAYEQYF
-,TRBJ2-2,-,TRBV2,TGTGCCAGCGCCTCTGGGGTCTTGGGGGAGCTGTTTTTT,CASASGVLGELFF
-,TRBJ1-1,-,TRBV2,TGTGCCAGCAGTGAAATCACAGTTAACACTGAAGCTTTCTTT,CASSEITVNTEAFF
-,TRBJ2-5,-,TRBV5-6,TGTGCCAGCAGCTATATTCAGGTCCCCCAAGAGACCCAGTACTTC,CASSYIQVPQETQYF
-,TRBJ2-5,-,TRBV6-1,TGTGCCAGCAGTGAAGCGCCGGGACTCAATGGAGAGACCCAGTACTTC,CASSEAPGLNGETQYF
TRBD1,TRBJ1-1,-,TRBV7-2,TGTGCCAGCAGCTCCCGGACAGGGGGCAAGAACACTGAAGCTTTCTTT,CASSSRTGGKNTEAFF
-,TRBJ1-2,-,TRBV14,TGTGCCAGCAGCGAACAGCCCACCTCGGGTCAGCCCTATGGCTACACCTTC,CASSEQPTSGQPYGYTF
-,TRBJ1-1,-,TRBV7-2,TGTGCCAGCAGCTTAGAGAGCTCCTACTCGAACACTGAAGCTTTCTTT,CASSLESSYSNTEAFF
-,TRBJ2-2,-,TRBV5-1,TGCGCCAGCTCTATATCCCCCGGGACGGCCTCAGCCGGGGAGCTGTTTTTT,CASSISPGTASAGELFF
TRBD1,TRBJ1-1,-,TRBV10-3,TGTGCCATCAGGAGACAGGGACACACTGAAGCTTTCTTT,CAIRRQGHTEAFF
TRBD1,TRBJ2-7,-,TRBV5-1,TGCGCCAGCAGCGTAAATCCCGGGACAGGGTCGTTCGGCGAGCAGTACTTC,CASSVNPGTGSFGEQYF
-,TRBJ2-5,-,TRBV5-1,TGCGCCAGCAGCTACGCCGGGACCCCCCAAGAGACCCAGTACTTC,CASSYAGTPQETQYF